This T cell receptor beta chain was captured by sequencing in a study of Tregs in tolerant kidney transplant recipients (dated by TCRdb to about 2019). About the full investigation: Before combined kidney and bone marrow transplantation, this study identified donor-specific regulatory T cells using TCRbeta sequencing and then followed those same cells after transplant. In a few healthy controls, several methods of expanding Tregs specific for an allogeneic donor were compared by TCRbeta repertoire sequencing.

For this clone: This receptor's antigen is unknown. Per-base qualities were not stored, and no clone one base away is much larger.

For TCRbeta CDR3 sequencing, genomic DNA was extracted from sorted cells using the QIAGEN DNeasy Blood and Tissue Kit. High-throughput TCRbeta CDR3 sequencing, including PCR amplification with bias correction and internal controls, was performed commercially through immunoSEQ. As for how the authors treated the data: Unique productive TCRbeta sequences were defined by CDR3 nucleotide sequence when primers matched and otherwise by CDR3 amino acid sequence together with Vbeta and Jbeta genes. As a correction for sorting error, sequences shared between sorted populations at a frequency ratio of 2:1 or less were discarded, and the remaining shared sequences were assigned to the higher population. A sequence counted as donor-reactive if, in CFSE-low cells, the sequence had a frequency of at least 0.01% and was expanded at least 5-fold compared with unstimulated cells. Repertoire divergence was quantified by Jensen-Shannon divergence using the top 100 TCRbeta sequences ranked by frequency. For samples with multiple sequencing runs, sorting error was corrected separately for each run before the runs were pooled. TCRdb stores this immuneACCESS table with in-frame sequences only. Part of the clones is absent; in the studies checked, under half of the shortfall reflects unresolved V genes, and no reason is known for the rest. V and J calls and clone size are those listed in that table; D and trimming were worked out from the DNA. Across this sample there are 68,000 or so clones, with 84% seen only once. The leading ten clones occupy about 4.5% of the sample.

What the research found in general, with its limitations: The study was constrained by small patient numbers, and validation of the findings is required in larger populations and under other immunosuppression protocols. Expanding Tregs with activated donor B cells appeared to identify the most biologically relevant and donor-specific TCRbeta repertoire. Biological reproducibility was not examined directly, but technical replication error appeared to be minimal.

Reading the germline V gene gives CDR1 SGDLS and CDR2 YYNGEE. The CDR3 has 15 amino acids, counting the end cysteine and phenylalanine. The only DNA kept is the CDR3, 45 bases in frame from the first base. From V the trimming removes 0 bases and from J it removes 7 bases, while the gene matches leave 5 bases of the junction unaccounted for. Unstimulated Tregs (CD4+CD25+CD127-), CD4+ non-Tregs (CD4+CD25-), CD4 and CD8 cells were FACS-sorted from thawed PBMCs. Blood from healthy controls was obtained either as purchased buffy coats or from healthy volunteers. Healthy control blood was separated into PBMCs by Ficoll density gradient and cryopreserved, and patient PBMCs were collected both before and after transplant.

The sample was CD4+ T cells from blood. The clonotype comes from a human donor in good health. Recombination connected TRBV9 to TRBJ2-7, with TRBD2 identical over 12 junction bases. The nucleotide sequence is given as TGTGCCAGCAGCGTAGATGCTAGCGGGAGGGGGGAGCAGTACTTC. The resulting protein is CASSVDASGRGEQYF.